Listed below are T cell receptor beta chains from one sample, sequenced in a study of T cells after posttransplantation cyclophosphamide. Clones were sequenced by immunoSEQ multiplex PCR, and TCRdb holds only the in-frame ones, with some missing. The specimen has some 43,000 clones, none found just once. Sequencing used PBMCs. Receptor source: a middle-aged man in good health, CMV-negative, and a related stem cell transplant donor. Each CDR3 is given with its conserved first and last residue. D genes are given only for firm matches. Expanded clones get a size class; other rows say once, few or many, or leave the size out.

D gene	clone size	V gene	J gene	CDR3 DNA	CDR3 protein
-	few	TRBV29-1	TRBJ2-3	TGCAGCGTTGAAGGGGGCAGGGCTAGCACAGATACGCAGTATTTT	CSVEGGRASTDTQYF
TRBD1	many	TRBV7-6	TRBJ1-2	TGTGCCAGCAGCTTAGGCTGGACAGGGGATGGCTACACCTTC	CASSLGWTGDGYTF
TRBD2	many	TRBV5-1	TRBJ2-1	TGCGCCAGCACTAAACGCCGGGACTACCTATATAATGAGCAGTTCTTC	CASTKRRDYLYNEQFF
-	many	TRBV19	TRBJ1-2	TGTGCCAGTAGTATTTCTGCGGCGGGAGGGGAAGGCTACACCTTC	CASSISAAGGEGYTF
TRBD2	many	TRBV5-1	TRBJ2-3	TGCGCCAGCAGCTTACTAGCGACCAGCACAGATACGCAGTATTTT	CASSLLATSTDTQYF
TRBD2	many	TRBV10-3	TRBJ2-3	TGTGCCATCAGTGAGTCAGACCCACCGACTAGCAGTTCCACAGATACGCAGTATTTT	CAISESDPPTSSSTDTQYF
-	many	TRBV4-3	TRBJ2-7	TGCGCCAGCAGCCAAGGTGGTTCTAGTGCCTACGAGCAGTACTTC	CASSQGGSSAYEQYF
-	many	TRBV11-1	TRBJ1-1	TGTGCCAGCAGCTTAGAGCGGGGGGTGAACACTGAAGCTTTCTTT	CASSLERGVNTEAFF
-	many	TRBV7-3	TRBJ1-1	TGTGCCAGCAGCTCTACAAGTCAGGGCACTGAAGCTTTCTTT	CASSSTSQGTEAFF
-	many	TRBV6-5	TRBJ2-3	TGTGCCAGCAGTTACGGTACCGGGGCAGATACGCAGTATTTT	CASSYGTGADTQYF
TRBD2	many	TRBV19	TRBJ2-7	TGTGCCAGTAGTACTCCTCGGACTAGCGGGATCATCTACGAGCAGTACTTC	CASSTPRTSGIIYEQYF
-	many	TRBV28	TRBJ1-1	TGTGCCAGCAGCCCCCCCGGCACTGAAGCTTTCTTT	CASSPPGTEAFF
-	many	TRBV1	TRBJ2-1	TGCACCAGCAGCCAAGATCGTGGAACTAGCGGGAGAGATTACAATGAGCAGTTCTTC	CTSSQDRGTSGRDYNEQFF
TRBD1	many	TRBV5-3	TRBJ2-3	TGTGCCAGAAGCTTCGACAGGGGGCCGAGGGCAGATACGCAGTATTTT	CARSFDRGPRADTQYF
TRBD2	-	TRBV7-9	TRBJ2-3	TGTGCCAGCAGCCGAGGGACTAGCGGGAGCACAGATACGCAGTATTTT	CASSRGTSGSTDTQYF
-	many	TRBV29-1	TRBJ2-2	TGCAGCGCGGACAGAGAAACCGGGGAGCTGTTTTTT	CSADRETGELFF
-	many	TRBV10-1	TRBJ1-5	TGCGCCAGCAGTGAAGGGGCAAAAGGTAATCAGCCCCAGCATTTT	CASSEGAKGNQPQHF
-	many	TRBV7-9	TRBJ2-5	TGTGCCAGCAGCTTAAGAGGGAACCAAGAGACCCAGTACTTC	CASSLRGNQETQYF
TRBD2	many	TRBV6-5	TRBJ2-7	TGTGCCAGCAGTGGGACTAGTTTTTCCGAGCAGTACTTC	CASSGTSFSEQYF
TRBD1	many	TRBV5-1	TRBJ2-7	TGCGCCAGCAGCCTAACTATCGGACAGGGGGCGGGGGAGCAGTACTTC	CASSLTIGQGAGEQYF
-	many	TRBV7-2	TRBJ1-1	TGTGCCAGCAGCCTGGGGGGAGGTACTGAAGCTTTCTTT	CASSLGGGTEAFF
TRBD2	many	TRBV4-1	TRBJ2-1	TGCGCCAGCAGCCAAGAAGGAGCGGGAGTTGACAATGAGCAGTTCTTC	CASSQEGAGVDNEQFF
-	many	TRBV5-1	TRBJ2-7	TGCGCCAGCAGCTTGGCATACGAGCAGTACTTC	CASSLAYEQYF
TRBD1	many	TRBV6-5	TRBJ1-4	TGTGCCAGCAGACGAATCGACAGGGACGAAAAACTGTTTTTT	CASRRIDRDEKLFF
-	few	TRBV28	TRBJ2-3	TGTGCCAGCAGTTTTCCCCAACGGGGGAGCACAGATACGCAGTATTTT	CASSFPQRGSTDTQYF
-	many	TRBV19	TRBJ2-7	TGTGCCAGTAGTATAGAGGCAGGGAACTCCTACGAGCAGTACTTC	CASSIEAGNSYEQYF
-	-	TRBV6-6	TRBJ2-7	TGTGCCAGCAGTTACGGTAACAGAGCCTACGAGCAGTACTTC	CASSYGNRAYEQYF
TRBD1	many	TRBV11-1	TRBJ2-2	TGTGCCAGCAGCCCCCCCGGGACAGAACCTTTCACCGGGGAGCTGTTTTTT	CASSPPGTEPFTGELFF
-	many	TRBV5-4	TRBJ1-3	TGTGCCAGCAGCTTTGCGGGAGGGCCATTCTCTGGAAACACCATATATTTT	CASSFAGGPFSGNTIYF
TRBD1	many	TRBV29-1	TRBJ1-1	TGCAGCGTTAACAGGGGGATGAACACTGAAGCTTTCTTT	CSVNRGMNTEAFF
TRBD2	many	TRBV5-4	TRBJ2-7	TGTGCCAGCAGCTGGGACTACTCCTACGAGCAGTACTTC	CASSWDYSYEQYF
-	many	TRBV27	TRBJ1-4	TGTGCCAGCAGCCTGGGACTATCCGCAACTAATGAAAAACTGTTTTTT	CASSLGLSATNEKLFF
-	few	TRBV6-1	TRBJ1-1	TGTGCCGCCCGGGGAGCTTTGAACACTGAAGCTTTCTTT	CAARGALNTEAFF
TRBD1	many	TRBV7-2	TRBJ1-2	TGTGCCAGCAGCCCCCGGCGCCCGGACAGGGGATCTCGGGGCTACACCTTC	CASSPRRPDRGSRGYTF
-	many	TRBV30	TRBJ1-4	TGTGCCTGGAGTGTATATTCGAGTGAAAAACTGTTTTTT	CAWSVYSSEKLFF
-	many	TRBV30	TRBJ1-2	TGTGCCTGGAGTGGGGAGGGGGGAGTCTATGGCTACACCTTC	CAWSGEGGVYGYTF
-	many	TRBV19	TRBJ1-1	TGTGCCAGTAGTATAGATCCTCCAGACACTGAAGCTTTCTTT	CASSIDPPDTEAFF
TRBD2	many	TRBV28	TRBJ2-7	TGTGCCATCGTTAGCGGGGCCGTCCGGGAGCAGTACTTC	CAIVSGAVREQYF
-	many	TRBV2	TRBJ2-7	TGTGCCAGCAGTGGATTACTAGGGTTGATCGAGCAGTACTTC	CASSGLLGLIEQYF
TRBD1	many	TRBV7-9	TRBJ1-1	TGTGCCAGCAGCATGGGGACAGCCGAAGCTTTCTTT	CASSMGTAEAFF
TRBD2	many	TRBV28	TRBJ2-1	TGTGCCAGCAGTTTACACCCCCTCTCGCGGGAGGGATTCTACAATGAGCAGTTCTTC	CASSLHPLSREGFYNEQFF